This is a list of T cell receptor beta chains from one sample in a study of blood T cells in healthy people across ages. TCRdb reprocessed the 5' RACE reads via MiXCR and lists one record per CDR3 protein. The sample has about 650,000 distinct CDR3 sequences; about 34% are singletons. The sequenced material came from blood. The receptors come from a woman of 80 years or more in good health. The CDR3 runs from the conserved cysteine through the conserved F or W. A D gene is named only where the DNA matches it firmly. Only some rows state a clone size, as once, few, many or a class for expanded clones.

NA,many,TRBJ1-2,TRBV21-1,TGTGCCAGCACCTCAAAGCACCTGGACACATCAGCTAACTATGGCTACACCTTC,CASTSKHLDTSANYGYTF
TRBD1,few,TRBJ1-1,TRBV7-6,TGTGCCAGCAGCGGGCAGACAGGGGATTACACTGAAGCTTTCTTT,CASSGQTGDYTEAFF
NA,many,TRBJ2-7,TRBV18,TGTGCCAGCGGCCGGGACGGCTCCTACGAGCAGTACTTC,CASGRDGSYEQYF
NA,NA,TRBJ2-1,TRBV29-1,TGCAGCGCCACCAGCATTGGAGTCGCTGAGCAGTTCTTC,CSATSIGVAEQFF
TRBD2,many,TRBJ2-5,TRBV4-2,TGTGCCAGCAGCCAAGGAAGGGACGGGGGGACAGAGACCCAGTACTTC,CASSQGRDGGTETQYF
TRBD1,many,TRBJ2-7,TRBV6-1,TGTGCCAGCAGTGATGGTACAGGGGTCTCCTACGAGCAGTACTTC,CASSDGTGVSYEQYF
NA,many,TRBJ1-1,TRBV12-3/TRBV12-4,TGTGCCAGCAGTTTACCCGGGGGGTTGAACACTGAAGCTTTCTTT,CASSLPGGLNTEAFF
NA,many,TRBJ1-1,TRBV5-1,TGCGCCAGCAGCTTGGGAATTGGGGGAGACACTGAAGCTTTCTTT,CASSLGIGGDTEAFF
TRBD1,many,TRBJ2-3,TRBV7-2,TGTGCCAGCAGCTCTGGGGACAGACCCACAGATACGCAGTATTTT,CASSSGDRPTDTQYF
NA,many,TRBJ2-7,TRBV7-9,TGTGCCAGCAGCACCTCGGAGGTCCTCTACGAGCAGTACTTC,CASSTSEVLYEQYF
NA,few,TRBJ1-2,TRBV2,TGTGCCAGCAGTGACGTCCCGGCGGGCTATGGCTACACCTTC,CASSDVPAGYGYTF
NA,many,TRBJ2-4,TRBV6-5,TGTGCCAGCAGTTACTCCGGGGACATAGCCAAAAACATTCAGTACTTC,CASSYSGDIAKNIQYF
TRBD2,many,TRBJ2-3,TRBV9,TGTGCCAGCAGCGTCGGACTAGCACGGACAGATACGCAGTATTTT,CASSVGLARTDTQYF
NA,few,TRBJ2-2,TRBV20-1,TGCAGTGCTAGTTCGGGGACCTTCCCGGGCGCCGGGGAGCTGTTTTTT,CSASSGTFPGAGELFF
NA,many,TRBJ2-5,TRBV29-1,TGCAGCGTTAATCCGGACAGCCTTGGGACCCAGTACTTC,CSVNPDSLGTQYF
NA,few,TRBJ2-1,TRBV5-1,TGCGCCAGCAGCTTGGGGGCCCTGACAGGCGTGTATCCTGGAAGCTCCTACAATGAGCAGTTCTTC,CASSLGALTGVYPGSSYNEQFF
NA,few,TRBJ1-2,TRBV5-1,TGCGCCAGCAGCTTGGGGGACCGCCCTAACTATGGCTACACCTTC,CASSLGDRPNYGYTF
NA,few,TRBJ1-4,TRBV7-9,TGTGCCAGCAGCTTAGTCGTGGATCTAACAGGGAGGAGTAGTGAAAAACTGTTTTTT,CASSLVVDLTGRSSEKLFF
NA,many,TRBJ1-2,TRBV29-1,TGCAGCGTTGAAGAGCCGGGACTAGATGGCTACACCTTC,CSVEEPGLDGYTF
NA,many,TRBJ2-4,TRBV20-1,TGCAGTGCTACGTCACAGGGAATTAGGAACATTCAGTACTTC,CSATSQGIRNIQYF
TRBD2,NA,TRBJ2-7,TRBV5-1,TGCGCCAGCAGCACGGGAGGGTTGTACGAGCAGTACTTC,CASSTGGLYEQYF
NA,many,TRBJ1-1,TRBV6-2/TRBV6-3,TGTGCCAGCAGTTACGGGGGAAGGGCTGAAGCTTTCTTT,CASSYGGRAEAFF
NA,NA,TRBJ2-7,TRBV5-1,TGCGCCAGTAGCTTGGTAGCAGGGGACTTCTACGAGCAGTACTTC,CASSLVAGDFYEQYF
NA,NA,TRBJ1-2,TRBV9,TGTGCCAGCAGCGTCAGTCCCGGGACCTCCCTATACACCTTC,CASSVSPGTSLYTF
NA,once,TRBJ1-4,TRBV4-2,TGTGCCAGCAGCCAAGATCGGTGGCAGCCCAATAAAAAACTGTTTTTT,CASSQDRWQPNKKLFF
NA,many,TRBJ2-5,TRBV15,TGTGCCACCAGCAGAGGTGACCAAGAGACCCAGTACTTC,CATSRGDQETQYF
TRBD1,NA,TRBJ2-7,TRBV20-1,TGCAGTACTCTAGGACAGGGAGACTACAATGAGCAGTACTTC,CSTLGQGDYNEQYF
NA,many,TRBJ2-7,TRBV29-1,TGCAGCGTTGGGCAGGACTCCTACGAGCAGTACTTC,CSVGQDSYEQYF
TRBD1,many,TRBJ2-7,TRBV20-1,TGCAGTGCTCCCGGGACAGACCCTACCTTCTCCGAGCAGTACTTC,CSAPGTDPTFSEQYF
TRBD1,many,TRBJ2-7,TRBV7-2,TGTGCCAGCAGCTTAGAATGGGACAGTTCCTACGAGCAGTACTTC,CASSLEWDSSYEQYF
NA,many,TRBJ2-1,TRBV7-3,TGTGCCAGCAGCCCCCGACCGGGGAGCTCCTACAATGAGCAGTTCTTC,CASSPRPGSSYNEQFF
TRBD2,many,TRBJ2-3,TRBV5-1,TGCGCCAGCAGCTTGGGGCTAGCGGGGGCCACAGATACGCAGTATTTT,CASSLGLAGATDTQYF
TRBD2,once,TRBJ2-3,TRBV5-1,TGCGCCAGCAGCTTTAGCGGGGACACAGATACGCAGTATTTT,CASSFSGDTDTQYF
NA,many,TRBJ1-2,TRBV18,TGTGCCAGCTCTCGTATGACGGGCAACTATGGCTACACCTTC,CASSRMTGNYGYTF
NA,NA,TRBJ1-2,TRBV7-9,TGTGCCAGCAGCTTAGGAAGGGAGCGGGGCTACACCTTC,CASSLGRERGYTF
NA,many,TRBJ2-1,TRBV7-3,TGTGCCAGCAGCTTAATCCCCACTCAGGAAGTACGGGGAGGCGATGAGCAGTTCTTC,CASSLIPTQEVRGGDEQFF
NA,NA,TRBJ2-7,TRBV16,TGTGCCAGCAGCCAGTACGTGGTCCCCTACGAGCAGTACTTC,CASSQYVVPYEQYF
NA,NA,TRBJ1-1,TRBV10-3,TGTGCCATCAGTGATGGGCAGGGGCTAAACACTGAAGCTTTCTTT,CAISDGQGLNTEAFF
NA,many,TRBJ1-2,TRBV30,TGTGCCTGGAGTGTACGTGTGGATGGCTACACCTTC,CAWSVRVDGYTF
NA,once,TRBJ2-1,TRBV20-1,TGCAGTGCTAGTTGGCGCAATGAGCAGTTCTTC,CSASWRNEQFF
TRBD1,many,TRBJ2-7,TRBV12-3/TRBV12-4,TGTGCCAGCAGGTACAGGGGGCCCCTATACGAGCAGTACTTC,CASRYRGPLYEQYF
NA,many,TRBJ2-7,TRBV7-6,TGTGCCAGCAGCTTAGCGCCTGGGCGAGACTACGAGCAGTACTTC,CASSLAPGRDYEQYF
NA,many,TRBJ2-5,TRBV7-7,TGTGCTAGCAGCTTGTCGGCTACCCAAGAGACCCAGTACTTC,CASSLSATQETQYF
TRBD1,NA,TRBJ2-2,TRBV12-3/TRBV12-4,TGTGCCAGCAGTTTAGATGGGACAGGGGACACCGGGGAGCGGTTTTTT,CASSLDGTGDTGERFF
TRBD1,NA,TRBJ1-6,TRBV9,TGTGCCAGCAGCGACCGGGACAGTCCCAATTCACCCCTCCACTTT,CASSDRDSPNSPLHF
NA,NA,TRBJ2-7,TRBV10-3,TGTGCCATCAGTGGGCCTGGGGGGAGCGACGAGCAGTACTTC,CAISGPGGSDEQYF
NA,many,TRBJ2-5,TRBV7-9,TGTGCCAGCAGCTTGGGGGGCTCGGATCTGGAGACCCAGTACTTC,CASSLGGSDLETQYF
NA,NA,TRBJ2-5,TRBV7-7,TGTGCTAGCAGCTCAGGCAGGGTGTTTCAAGAGACCCAGTACTTC,CASSSGRVFQETQYF
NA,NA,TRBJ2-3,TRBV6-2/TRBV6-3,TGTGCCAGCAGTCACTATCGAACGGGAGAAGATACGCAGTATTTT,CASSHYRTGEDTQYF
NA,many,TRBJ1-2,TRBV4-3,TGCGCCAGCAGCCAAGAGTACGGGAACTATGGCTACACCTTC,CASSQEYGNYGYTF
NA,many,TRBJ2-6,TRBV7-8,TGTGCCAGCAGCTTTGGCGGGTCGAGGTTTGCGACTTTC,CASSFGGSRFATF
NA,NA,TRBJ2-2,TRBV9,TGTGCCAGCAGCGTAGTCGGAAGTGTCCCGAACACCGGGGAGCTGTTTTTT,CASSVVGSVPNTGELFF